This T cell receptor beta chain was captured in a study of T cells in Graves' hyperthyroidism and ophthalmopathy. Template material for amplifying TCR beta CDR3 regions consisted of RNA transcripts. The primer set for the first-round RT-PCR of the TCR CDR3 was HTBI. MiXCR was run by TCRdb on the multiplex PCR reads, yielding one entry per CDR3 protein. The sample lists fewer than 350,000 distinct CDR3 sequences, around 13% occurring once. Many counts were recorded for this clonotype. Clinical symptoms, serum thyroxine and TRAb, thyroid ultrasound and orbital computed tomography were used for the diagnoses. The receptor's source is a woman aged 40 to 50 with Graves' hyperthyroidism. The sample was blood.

The CDR3 loop is CASRASGGSYNEQFF. Here the CDR3 DNA reads TGTGCCAGCAGAGCTTCGGGGGGCTCCTACAATGAGCAGTTCTTC. The chain combines TRBV6-2 or TRBV6-3 with TRBJ2-1; TRBD2 aligns across 7 bases. The length of the CDR3 is 15 residues. The V segment lost 6 bases and the J segment 0 bases; nucleotides outside the gene matches: 5. The germline gives CDR1 MNHEY, CDR2 SVGEGT.